The 17 T cell receptor beta chains in this list originate from one sample, sequenced in a study of T cells after yellow fever vaccination. Each CDR3 protein gets one entry after TCRdb re-called the 5' RACE reads with MiXCR. Of a few hundred thousand distinct CDR3 sequences detected, 15% to 20% appear once; the ten largest clones hold roughly a sixth. The source material was PBMCs, sampled before the yellow fever booster vaccination. These receptors were collected from a man aged 18 to 29 who received the YFV17D yellow fever vaccine.

V and J are TRBV6-5 and TRBJ1-3; the D gene is possibly TRBD1 (5 bases). V was shortened by 6 bases and J by 8 bases, with 11 bases between the two germline ends. Germline V gene data show CDR1 as MNHEY and CDR2 as SVGAGI. There are 12 residues in the CDR3. This chain's CDR3 is CASRAAGDTIYF. The CDR3 bases are TGTGCCAGCAGGGCAGCGGGGGACACCATATATTTT.

V usage is TRBV2 and J usage is TRBJ1-4; no firm D call. Trimming took off 4 bases at V and 7 bases at J, with 16 bases between the two ends. There are 15 residues in the CDR3. From germline, CDR1 is SNHLY and CDR2 FYNNEI. As DNA, the CDR3 is TGTGCCAGCAGTGCGGCGGAGGTCGGGAGTGAAAAACTGTTTTTT. Amino acid sequence: CASSAAEVGSEKLFF.

This clonotype was found a few times. The J gene is TRBJ2-5, the V gene TRBV18; maybe TRBD2 (6 bases). The CDR3 has 17 residues. Germline V gene sequence: CDR1 KGHSH, CDR2 LQKENI. Trimming removed 2 bases at V and 5 bases at J, with 21 bases between. CDR3 DNA sequence: TGTGCCAGCTCACCAAGGGCGGGACGGTCCGCGGGGGAGACCCAGTACTTC. It specifies CASSPRAGRSAGETQYF.

J is TRBJ1-6 and V is TRBV27; D is undetermined. The V gene's germline CDR1 is MNHEY and CDR2 SMNVEV (reference sequence). V gave up 0 bases and J gave up 4 bases, with 13 bases separating them. The CDR3 contains 17 residues. The CDR3 DNA sequence: TGTGCCAGCAGTTTATCGGCAGGCTACAGATATAATTCACCCCTCCACTTT. It is translated as CASSLSAGYRYNSPLHF.

The chain is built from TRBV10-3 and TRBJ1-6; D not resolved. The V and J ends lost 4 bases and 7 bases respectively, with 11 bases between them. Germline CDR1 reads ENHRY; CDR2 reads SYGVKD. The CDR3 has 14 residues. The CDR3, as DNA: TGTGCCATCAGTGGCAGGAGTAACAATTCACCCCTCCACTTT. It translates to CAISGRSNNSPLHF.

The chain uses TRBV18 and TRBJ2-7, with TRBD1 matching over 10 bases. The CDR3 contains 14 residues. CDR1 and CDR2 from the germline V gene are KGHSH and LQKENI. The CDR3: CASSPPEWGQGLWV. In DNA form, the CDR3 reads TGTGCCAGCTCACCACCTGAATGGGGACAGGGGCTGTGGGTC.

The chain joins TRBV28 to TRBJ1-1; D is perhaps TRBD1 (6 bases). This CDR3 has 15 amino acids. Germline-derived CDR1 and CDR2 are MDHEN and SYDVKM. With 6 bases removed from V and 0 bases from J, the gap between germline ends came to 14 bases. The CDR3 nucleotides are TGTGCCAGCAGGTTTGGAGCAGGGGTGAACACTGAAGCTTTCTTT. It codes for CASRFGAGVNTEAFF.

This clonotype was detected only a few times. V usage is TRBV7-9 and J usage is TRBJ2-3; a possible D gene is TRBD1 (6 bases). The length of the CDR3 is 16 residues. V was trimmed by 8 bases and J by 6 bases, leaving 24 bases between them. Germline values: CDR1 SEHNR, CDR2 FQNEAQ (reference sequence). The CDR3 is CASDGGLQGAVDTQYF. CDR3 bases: TGTGCCAGCGATGGGGGTCTACAGGGTGCCGTGGATACGCAGTATTTT.

The table lists this clonotype with many counts. The V call is TRBV7-2, the J call TRBJ1-1; D is uncertain. Between the trimmed V and J ends, which lost 4 bases and 3 bases, there was a span of 9 bases. Per germline, CDR1 SGHTA and CDR2 FQGNSA. This CDR3 is 13 amino acids long. The CDR3 bases are TGTGCCAGCAGCTCCAGGTGGGACACTGAAGCTTTCTTT. This encodes CASSSRWDTEAFF. Full variable domain (remainder filled in from reference TRBV7-2 and TRBJ1-1): GAGVSQSPSNKVTEKGKDVELRCDPISGHTALYWYRQSLGQGLEFLIYFQGNSAPDKSGLPSDRFSAERTGGSVSTLTIQRTQQEDSAVYLCASSSRWDTEAFFGQGTRLTVV.

The V gene is TRBV7-8, the J gene TRBJ2-5, with TRBD2 identical over 8 bases. J lost 0 bases, V lost 6 bases, and 3 bases had no gene match. Per the germline V gene, CDR1 is SGHVS and CDR2 is FQNEAQ. This CDR3 is built from 14 residues. CDR3 DNA: TGTGCCAGCAGGCAGCGGGGGAACCAAGAGACCCAGTACTTC. Its protein is CASRQRGNQETQYF.

This clonotype was counted many times. The chain uses TRBV12-3 or TRBV12-4 and TRBJ2-2; 9 nucleotides align to TRBD1. Trimming removed 5 bases from V and 4 bases from J; junction bases left unmatched: 5. The CDR3 runs 15 residues. The CDR3 reads CASSTPDRGTGELFF. As DNA, the CDR3 is TGTGCCAGCAGTACCCCGGACAGGGGCACCGGGGAGCTGTTTTTT.

A few counts support this clonotype. V and J are TRBV20-1 and TRBJ2-7; 8 bases match TRBD2. The CDR3 has 13 amino acids. Looked up from germline, CDR1 is DFQATT and CDR2 is SNEGSKA (reference sequence). The J segment lost 3 bases and the V segment lost 3 bases, leaving 4 bases of the junction unmatched. The CDR3 region has the DNA TGCAGTGCTAGGACCCGGGGGGGCTACGAGCAGTACTTC. Translated: CSARTRGGYEQYF.

This clonotype was seen a few times. The chain couples TRBV25-1 to TRBJ2-1, with a possible D match to TRBD1 (5 bases). The CDR3 totals 16 residues. CDR1 and CDR2 (germline): MGHDK, SYGVNS. The V end was cut by 3 bases, the J end by 9 bases, with 21 bases between. The CDR3 here is CASSDLRQGLESEQFF. CDR3 coding DNA: TGTGCCAGCAGTGATCTTCGGCAGGGTCTAGAGAGTGAGCAGTTCTTC.

This rearrangement joins TRBV5-1 to TRBJ1-4; 7 bases match TRBD1. V gave up 3 bases and J gave up 5 bases; unmatched junction bases: 10. CDR1 is SGHRS and CDR2 is YFSETQ in the germline V gene. The CDR3 has 16 residues. The CDR3 DNA reads TGCGCCAGCAGCTACACCCCGGGACAGCCAAATGAAAAACTGTTTTTT. It specifies CASSYTPGQPNEKLFF.

The gene calls are TRBV6-2 or TRBV6-3 and TRBJ1-5; 9 nucleotides line up with TRBD1. V shed 3 bases, J shed 8 bases, and the junction held 5 bases outside the gene matches. CDR3 size: 14 residues. Germline-derived CDR1 and CDR2 are MNHEY and SVGEGT. This chain's CDR3 is CASSYGQGMEPQHF. The CDR3 nucleotides read TGTGCCAGCAGTTATGGACAGGGGATGGAGCCCCAGCATTTT.

The DNA for the CDR3 is TGTGCCAGCAGCTTTTGGAGGGGGGGCCCACAGGACATTCAGTACTTC. Translated: CASSFWRGGPQDIQYF. The chain carries TRBV7-8 and TRBJ2-4; tentatively, D is TRBD2 (7 bases). Germline V gives CDR1 SGHVS, CDR2 FQNEAQ. V was pared by 3 bases and J by 8 bases, with 20 bases between. The CDR3 contains 16 residues.

V is TRBV20-1 and J is TRBJ2-5; possibly TRBD2 for D (6 bases). Germline V gene lookup returns CDR1 DFQATT and CDR2 SNEGSKA (reference sequence). This CDR3 spans 14 amino acids. With 4 bases removed from V and 5 bases from J, the gap between germline ends came to 17 bases. CDR3 residues: CSATRGTGRETQYF. The CDR3 bases are TGCAGTGCTACCCGGGGGACGGGGAGGGAGACCCAGTACTTC.